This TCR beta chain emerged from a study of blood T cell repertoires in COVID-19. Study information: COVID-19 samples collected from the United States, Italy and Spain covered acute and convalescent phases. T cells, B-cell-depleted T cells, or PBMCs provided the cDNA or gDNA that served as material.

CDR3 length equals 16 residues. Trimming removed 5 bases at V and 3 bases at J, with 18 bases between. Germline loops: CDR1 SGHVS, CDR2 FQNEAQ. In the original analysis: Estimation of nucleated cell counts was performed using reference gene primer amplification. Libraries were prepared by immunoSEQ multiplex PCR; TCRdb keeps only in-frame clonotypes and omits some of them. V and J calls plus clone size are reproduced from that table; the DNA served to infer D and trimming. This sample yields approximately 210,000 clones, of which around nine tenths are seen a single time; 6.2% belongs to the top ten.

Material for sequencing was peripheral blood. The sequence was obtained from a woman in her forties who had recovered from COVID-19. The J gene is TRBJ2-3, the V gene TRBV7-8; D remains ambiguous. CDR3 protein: CASSLSAVAVTDTQYF. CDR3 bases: TGTGCCAGCAGCCTGAGTGCCGTTGCCGTAACAGATACGCAGTATTTT.